Following are 5 T cell receptor beta chains from one sample sequenced in a study of shared clonotypes between healthy human individuals. The data were produced by immunoSEQ multiplex PCR, yet TCRdb's version contains in-frame clones alone and is incomplete. The sample includes approximately 940,000 clones, around three quarters seen only once; the top ten take nearly 1.5%. Sequenced: memory CD4+ T cells sorted from blood. The sample's subset: CD45RA-negative fraction. Receptor source: a young man in good health.

This chain connects TRBV7-3 to TRBJ1-1; possibly TRBD1 for D (6 bases). Germline V gene sequence: CDR1 SGHTA, CDR2 FQGTGA. The germline V and J ends were trimmed by 1 base and 4 bases, with 13 bases remaining between them. The CDR3 has 15 residues. DNA for the CDR3: TGTGCCAGCAGCTTAAATAGCCGGGGGGCCACTGAAGCTTTCTTT. Encoded protein: CASSLNSRGATEAFF.

The chain uses TRBV7-2 and TRBJ1-5, with 7 bases lining up with TRBD1. Losses at the gene ends were 5 bases for V and 0 bases for J; bases not matched to a gene: 10. This CDR3 is built from 17 residues. CDR1 and CDR2 from the germline V gene are SGHTA and FQGNSA. CDR3 amino acids: CASSTWTGVYSNQPQHF. The CDR3 bases are TGTGCCAGCAGCACCTGGACAGGCGTTTATAGCAATCAGCCCCAGCATTTT.

V and J are TRBV29-1 and TRBJ1-2; no clear D gene. The CDR3 loop spans 11 amino acids. Germline assignment: CDR1 SQVTM and CDR2 ANQGSEA. V was pared by 6 bases and J by 6 bases, with 11 bases between. The CDR3 loop is CSVLTGHGYTF. In nucleotides, the CDR3 is TGCAGCGTCCTGACTGGGCATGGCTACACCTTC.

This chain connects TRBV5-1 to TRBJ2-5; D is ambiguous. Germline V gene sequence: CDR1 SGHRS, CDR2 YFSETQ. CDR3 length: 18 amino acids. Trimming left V 0 bases short and J 5 bases short, with 23 bases between. For the CDR3, the DNA is TGCGCCAGCAGCTTGGTAGTGCTCTCCGCGGTCCATGGGGAGACCCAGTACTTC. This sequence encodes CASSLVVLSAVHGETQYF.

Points on this clone: Other DNA variants within this sample encode the same CDR3. The chain carries TRBV6-5 and TRBJ2-7, with 10 bases that match TRBD1. The V segment lost 6 bases and the J segment 1 base; nucleotides outside the gene matches: 6. The CDR3 covers 15 residues. Germline loops: CDR1 MNHEY, CDR2 SVGAGI. CDR3 bases: TGTGCCAGCAGGTACCGGGACAGGGGTTCCTACGAGCAGTACTTC. Amino acids: CASRYRDRGSYEQYF.